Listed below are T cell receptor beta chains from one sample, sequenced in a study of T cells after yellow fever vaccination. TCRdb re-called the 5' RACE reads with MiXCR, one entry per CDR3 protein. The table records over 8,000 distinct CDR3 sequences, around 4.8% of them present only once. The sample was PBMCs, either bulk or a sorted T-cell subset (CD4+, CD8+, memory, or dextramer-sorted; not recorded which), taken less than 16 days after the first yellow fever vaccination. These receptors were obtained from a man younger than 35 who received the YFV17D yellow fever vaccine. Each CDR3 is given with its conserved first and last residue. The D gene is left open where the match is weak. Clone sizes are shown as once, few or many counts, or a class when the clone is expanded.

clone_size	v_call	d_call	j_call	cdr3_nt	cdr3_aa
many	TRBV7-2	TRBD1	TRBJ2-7	TGTGCCAGCAGCTTTCCGGGACAGGGGGTCTACGAGCAGTACTTC	CASSFPGQGVYEQYF
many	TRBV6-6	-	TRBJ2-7	TGTGCCAGCAGCCCGGGATTAAGGAACGAGCAGTACTTC	CASSPGLRNEQYF
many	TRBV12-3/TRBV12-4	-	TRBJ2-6	TGTGCCAGCAGTTCGAGGGGGACTGGGGCCAACGTCCTGACTTTC	CASSSRGTGANVLTF
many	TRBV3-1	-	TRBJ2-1	TGTGCCAGCAGTCCGGGACGGATTGAGCAGTTCTTC	CASSPGRIEQFF
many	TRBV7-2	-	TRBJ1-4	TGTGCCAGCAGCCCTCGGGGGGGGGCCGGAAAACTGTTTTTT	CASSPRGGAGKLFF
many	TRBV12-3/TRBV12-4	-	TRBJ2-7	TGTGCCAGCAGTTATAGAACAGGGACCTTTTCCGAGCAGTACTTC	CASSYRTGTFSEQYF
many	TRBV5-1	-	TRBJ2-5	TGCGCCAGCAGCCCCCCAGGAGGCGAGACCCAGTACTTC	CASSPPGGETQYF
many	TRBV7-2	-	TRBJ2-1	TGTGCCAGCAGCTTAGAAGACAGGCGGCAGTTCTTC	CASSLEDRRQFF
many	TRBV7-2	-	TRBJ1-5	TGTGCCAGCAGCTTACCCCCAGGAAATCAGCCCCAGCATTTT	CASSLPPGNQPQHF
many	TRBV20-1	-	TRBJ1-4	TGCAGTGCTAGAGATTCCTTACGACGACTGTTTTTT	CSARDSLRRLFF
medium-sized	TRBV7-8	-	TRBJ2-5	TGTGCCAGCAGACCTAACTTAATGGGGGGGACCCAGTACTTC	CASRPNLMGGTQYF
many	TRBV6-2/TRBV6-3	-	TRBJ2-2	TGTGCCAGCAGTAGGGACGAGGGGTACACCGGGGAGCTGTTTTTT	CASSRDEGYTGELFF
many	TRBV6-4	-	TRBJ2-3	TGTGCCAGCAAAAACAGGGGGTCCACGAGCGGGGGGAGCACAGATACGCAGTATTTT	CASKNRGSTSGGSTDTQYF
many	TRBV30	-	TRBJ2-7	TGTGCCTGGAGCCCTCCAGACAGGGACTCTCACGAGCAGTACTTC	CAWSPPDRDSHEQYF
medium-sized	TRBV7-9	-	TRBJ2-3	TGTGCCAGCAGCTTTTCAGGGGACACAGATACGCAGTATTTT	CASSFSGDTDTQYF
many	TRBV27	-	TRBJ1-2	TGTGCCAGCAGTTTGGACGGGGACTATGGCTACACCTTC	CASSLDGDYGYTF
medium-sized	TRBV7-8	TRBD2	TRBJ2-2	TGTGCCAGCCTGCTGGGCGGGGAGGGAACCGGGGAGCTGTTTTTT	CASLLGGEGTGELFF
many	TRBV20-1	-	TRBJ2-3	TGCAGTGCGAACACAGGGTTGTGGGCAGATACGCAGTATTTT	CSANTGLWADTQYF
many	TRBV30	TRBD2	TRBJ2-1	TGTGCCTGGGAGGACCGATACTCGGTCGCGGGGGGGCCGGGATTCTTC	CAWEDRYSVAGGPGFF
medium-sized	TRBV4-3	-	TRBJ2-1	TGCGCCAGCAGCCAAGATGGCGGAGAGCAGTTCTTC	CASSQDGGEQFF
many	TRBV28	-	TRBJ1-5	TGTGCCAGCAGCCCCCCAGGGCAGACGGGGAATCAGCCCCAGCATTTT	CASSPPGQTGNQPQHF
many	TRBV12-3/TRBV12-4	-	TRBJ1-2	TGTGCCAGCAGTTTAGGGAACAGGGATGGCTACACCTTC	CASSLGNRDGYTF
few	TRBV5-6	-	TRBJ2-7	TGTGCCAGCAGCATACCGGGCCCCTACGAGCAGTACTTC	CASSIPGPYEQYF
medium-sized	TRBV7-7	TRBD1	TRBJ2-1	TGTGCTAGCAGCCCAACGGGACAGGGACTATACAATGAGCAGTTCTTC	CASSPTGQGLYNEQFF
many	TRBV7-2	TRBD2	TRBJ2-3	TGTGCCAGCAGCACTCAACTAGCGGGGGGGGGTGATACGCAGTATTTT	CASSTQLAGGGDTQYF
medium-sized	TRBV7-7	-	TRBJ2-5	TGTGCCAGCAGCCTACAATGGGGGGAGACCCAGTACTTC	CASSLQWGETQYF
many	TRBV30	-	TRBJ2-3	TGTGCCTGGAACAGGGCGGATACGCAGTATTTT	CAWNRADTQYF
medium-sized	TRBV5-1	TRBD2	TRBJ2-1	TGCGCCAGCTTCCTGACGGGGGGAAGTGAGCAGTTCTTC	CASFLTGGSEQFF
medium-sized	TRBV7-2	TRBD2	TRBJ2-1	TGTGCCAGCAGCCGTAACGGGGGGAGAGGGTATGATGAGCAGTTCTTC	CASSRNGGRGYDEQFF
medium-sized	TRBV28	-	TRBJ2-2	TGTGCCAGCAGCCCATACCACCGGAACCCGAACACCGGGGAGCTGTTTTTT	CASSPYHRNPNTGELFF
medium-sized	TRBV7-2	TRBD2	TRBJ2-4	TGTGCCAGCAGCAGGGACTACGGGGCCAAAAACATTCAGTACTTC	CASSRDYGAKNIQYF
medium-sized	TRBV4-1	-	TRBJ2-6	TGCGCCAGCAGCCAAGATACAGTCTCTGGGGCCAACGTCCTGACTTTC	CASSQDTVSGANVLTF
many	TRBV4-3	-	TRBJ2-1	TGCGCCAGCAGCCAAGTCCTCTGGTACAATGAGCAGTTCTTC	CASSQVLWYNEQFF
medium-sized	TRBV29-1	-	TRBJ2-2	TGCAGCGTTGATAGGGGGGGCAACGGGGAGCTGTTTTTT	CSVDRGGNGELFF